The sequence of this T cell receptor (beta chain) was determined in a study of cytomegalovirus exposure and HLA in healthy donors. Germline V gene data show CDR1 as MNHEY and CDR2 as SVGAGI. The J segment lost 8 bases and the V segment lost 5 bases, leaving 8 bases of the junction unmatched. This CDR3 spans 15 amino acids. TCRdb keeps only in-frame clones here, not all; method: immunoSEQ multiplex PCR. In the table there are around 49,000 clones, approximately 93% of which are singletons. This TCR came from a woman under 30 in good health and CMV-seropositive. The chain uses TRBV6-5 and TRBJ2-1; TRBD2 aligns across 11 bases. Specimen: PBMCs. CDR3 sequence (DNA): TGTGCCAGCAGTCAACTAGCGGGAGATATCTATGAGCAGTTCTTC. Encoded protein: CASSQLAGDIYEQFF.